A single sample gave rise to the 27 T cell receptor beta chains below, sequenced in a study of blood T cell repertoires in COVID-19. Repertoires were generated with immunoSEQ multiplex PCR, while TCRdb's copy carries only in-frame clones and drops some. The table lists more than 60,000 clones, 84% of them singletons, with about 14% in the top ten. Sequenced sample: peripheral blood. The receptors shown here come from a man aged 50 to 59 with COVID-19, enrolled during active disease.

The chain recombines TRBV9 with TRBJ2-7; D is unclear. The V gene lost 0 bases and the J gene lost 0 bases, with 10 bases spanning the gap. Germline loops: CDR1 SGDLS, CDR2 YYNGEE. This CDR3 region has 15 residues. The CDR3 protein is CASSVEPGSSYEQYF. CDR3 coding DNA: TGTGCCAGCAGCGTAGAACCTGGCAGCTCCTACGAGCAGTACTTC. Based on the CDR3 plus reference TRBV9 and TRBJ2-7, the full variable domain is DSGVTQTPKHLITATGQRVTLRCSPRSGDLSVYWYQQSLDQGLQFLIQYYNGEERAKGNILERFSAQQFPDLHSELNLSSLELGDSALYFCASSVEPGSSYEQYFGPGTRLTVT.

This CDR3 is CASSGSRGSSYNEQFF. The CDR3 DNA is TGTGCCAGCAGCGGCTCACGGGGGAGCTCCTACAATGAGCAGTTCTTC. The chain joins TRBV9 to TRBJ2-1; perhaps TRBD2 as D (6 bases). V was shortened by 3 bases and J by 0 bases, with 13 bases between the two germline ends. The CDR3 is made up of 16 amino acids. Per the germline V gene, CDR1 is SGDLS and CDR2 is YYNGEE.

The chain couples TRBV10-3 to TRBJ1-1; D is unclear. The CDR3 is 14 residues long. V was shortened by 0 bases and J by 1 base, with 6 bases between the two germline ends. Germline CDR1 is ENHRY and CDR2 is SYGVKD. CDR3 sequence reads: CAISESYGNTEAFF. The CDR3 DNA reads as TGTGCCATCAGTGAGTCCTACGGGAACACTGAAGCTTTCTTT.

This clone has just a few counts. J is TRBJ1-1 and V is TRBV6-5; 7 bases are a match to TRBD1. This CDR3 has 15 amino acids. CDR1 and CDR2 (germline): MNHEY, SVGAGI. The J segment lost 5 bases and the V segment lost 5 bases, leaving 11 bases of the junction unmatched. The chain's CDR3 is CASSPLPDRETEAFF. CDR3 bases: TGTGCCAGCAGTCCTCTACCTGACAGGGAGACTGAAGCTTTCTTT.

V is TRBV19 and J is TRBJ2-1; D may be TRBD2 (5 bases). The V end was cut by 9 bases, the J end by 3 bases, with 9 bases between. The CDR3 extends over 12 amino acids. Germline V gives CDR1 LNHDA, CDR2 SQIVND (reference sequence). The CDR3 protein is CASGDYYNEQFF. CDR3 nucleotides: TGTGCCAGCGGGGATTACTACAATGAGCAGTTCTTC.

The V call is TRBV4-1, the J call TRBJ2-5; a possible D gene is TRBD1 (5 bases). The germline CDR1 and CDR2 sequences are MGHRA and YSYEKL. Trimming pared 4 bases from V and 2 bases from J, leaving 23 bases between. The CDR3 length is 18 residues. CDR3 in DNA: TGCGCCAGCAGCCGACTTGGGCCCCGCTTAGACAGACAAGAGACCCAGTACTTC. This sequence encodes CASSRLGPRLDRQETQYF.

The rearrangement joins TRBV9 to TRBJ2-2; 13 bases are shared with TRBD2. The germline V gene has CDR1 SGDLS and CDR2 YYNGEE. Unmatched junction bases numbered 12, after V lost 4 bases and J lost 3 bases. This CDR3 is built from 19 residues. CDR3 in DNA: TGTGCCAGCAGCCCACGCGGACTAGCGGGGGACTTGGACACCGGGGAGCTGTTTTTT. It specifies CASSPRGLAGDLDTGELFF.

The chain combines TRBV5-1 with TRBJ2-2; TRBD2 aligns across 8 bases. The trim removed 4 bases at V and 1 base at J, leaving 3 bases unmatched. Germline loops: CDR1 SGHRS, CDR2 YFSETQ. The CDR3 loop spans 15 amino acids. Written as DNA, the CDR3 is TGCGCCAGCAGCCCAGCGGGGGAGAACACCGGGGAGCTGTTTTTT. Protein: CASSPAGENTGELFF. Full variable domain (remainder filled in from reference TRBV5-1 and TRBJ2-2): KAGVTQTPRYLIKTRGQQVTLSCSPISGHRSVSWYQQTPGQGLQFLFEYFSETQRNKGNFPGRFSGRQFSNSRSEMNVSTLELGDSALYLCASSPAGENTGELFFGEGSRLTVL.

J is TRBJ1-2 and V is TRBV5-4; perhaps TRBD1 as D (5 bases). CDR3 size: 16 residues. The V gene lost 4 bases and the J gene lost 0 bases, with 16 bases spanning the gap. Looked up from germline, CDR1 is SGHNT and CDR2 is YYREEE (reference sequence). CDR3 nucleotide sequence: TGTGCCAGCAGCACCATATCGACAGATTCTAACTATGGCTACACCTTC. Encoded protein: CASSTISTDSNYGYTF.

V gene TRBV4-2 combines with J gene TRBJ2-3, with 9 positions matching TRBD2. This CDR3 has 16 amino acids. With V trimmed by 1 base and J by 8 bases, 10 bases remained unmatched. Germline V gives CDR1 LGHNA, CDR2 YNFKEQ. CDR3: CASSQGASGDLGTQYF. The DNA for the CDR3 is TGTGCCAGCAGCCAAGGGGCTAGCGGGGACCTAGGTACGCAGTATTTT.

The V gene is TRBV29-1, the J gene TRBJ2-7; 9 nucleotides agree with TRBD1. The ends lost 7 bases at V and 5 bases at J; junction bases unmatched: 6. CDR3 length: 12 residues. Germline V CDR1 and CDR2: SQVTM, ANQGSEA. CDR3 nucleotides: TGCAGCGCAACACAGGGGGCAGACGAGCAGTACTTC. Its translation is CSATQGADEQYF.

This clone was seen a handful of times. The chain is built from TRBV18 and TRBJ1-2, with D possibly TRBD1 on 5 matching bases. Trimming took 0 bases from V and 9 from J, leaving 14 bases between them. The CDR3 spans 14 residues. Germline assignment: CDR1 KGHSH and CDR2 LQKENI. The CDR3 DNA reads TGTGCCAGCTCACCACCCGGTGGACAATCCCGCTACACCTTC. It specifies CASSPPGGQSRYTF.

A few counts support this clone. The V gene is TRBV6-4, the J gene TRBJ1-3; D unresolved. V was pared by 3 bases and J by 0 bases, with 9 bases between. The germline V gene encodes CDR1 MRHNA and CDR2 SNTAGT. The CDR3 is made up of 15 amino acids. The CDR3 loop reads CASSERESSGNTIYF. CDR3 sequence (DNA): TGTGCCAGCAGTGAGCGGGAGAGCTCTGGAAACACCATATATTTT.

The chain carries TRBV9 and TRBJ1-6, with D perhaps TRBD1 (6 bases). Germline lookup yields CDR1 SGDLS and CDR2 YYNGEE. The CDR3 has 16 residues. With 2 bases removed from V and 10 bases from J, the gap between germline ends came to 19 bases. The CDR3 sequence is CASSVSEGGRRSPLHF. The CDR3 DNA reads TGTGCCAGCAGCGTTTCAGAGGGGGGGCGTCGGTCACCCCTCCACTTT.

This clone was detected only a few times. V gene TRBV6-1 combines with J gene TRBJ1-6; 9 nucleotides line up with TRBD1. The ends lost 5 bases at V and 6 bases at J; junction bases unmatched: 2. This CDR3 region has 14 residues. The germline V gene encodes CDR1 MNHNS and CDR2 SASEGT. The CDR3 loop is CASSPTGGNSPLHF. DNA for the CDR3: TGTGCCAGCAGTCCGACAGGGGGTAATTCACCCCTCCACTTT.

The CDR3 DNA reads as TGTGCCAGCAGCCCACAAGCGGGGGAAATTGAGCAGTTCTTC. This encodes CASSPQAGEIEQFF. This rearrangement joins TRBV7-3 to TRBJ2-1; 8 positions agree with TRBD2. Germline loops: CDR1 SGHTA, CDR2 FQGTGA. Trimming removed 5 bases from V and 9 bases from J; junction bases left unmatched: 9. The CDR3 sequence is 14 residues long.

The chain joins TRBV30 to TRBJ2-3, with TRBD1 matching 8 bases. Losses at the gene ends were 0 bases for V and 0 bases for J; bases not matched to a gene: 2. CDR1 is GTSNPN and CDR2 is SVGIG in the germline V gene (reference sequence). The CDR3 loop spans 15 amino acids. CDR3 loop: CAWSVGTGSTDTQYF. CDR3 nucleotide sequence: TGTGCCTGGAGTGTAGGGACAGGCAGCACAGATACGCAGTATTTT. The complete variable domain, with remaining parts taken from reference TRBV30 and TRBJ2-3, reads SQTIHQWPATLVQPVGSPLSLECTVEGTSNPNLYWYRQAAGRGLQLLFYSVGIGQISSEVPQNLSASRPQDRQFILSSKKLLLSDSGFYLCAWSVGTGSTDTQYFGPGTRLTVL.

The chain has TRBV21-1 and TRBJ2-7; the D call of TRBD1 is as the table states it, not checked on the DNA. TRBV21-1 is designated a pseudogene. CDR3 length: 16 amino acids. The chain's CDR3 is CASSTKQTGDAYEQYF. The CDR3 DNA sequence: TGTGCCAGCAGCACGAAACAGACAGGGGATGCGTACGAGCAGTACTTC.

The V and J genes are TRBV29-1 and TRBJ2-7; D might be TRBD1 (5 bases). The CDR3 length is 13 residues. The germline gives CDR1 SQVTM, CDR2 ANQGSEA. V dropped 2 bases and J dropped 1 base, with 9 bases sitting between them. Here the CDR3 reads CSVEKSGSYEQYF. CDR3 coding DNA: TGCAGCGTTGAAAAGTCAGGGTCCTACGAGCAGTACTTC.

The chain uses TRBV5-1 and TRBJ2-3, with a tentative D call TRBD1 (5 bases). V lost 0 bases to trimming and J lost 1 base, with 9 bases between them. Germline CDR1 and CDR2: SGHRS and YFSETQ. This CDR3 is 15 amino acids long. The CDR3 sequence: CASSLVGVGTDTQYF. The DNA for the CDR3 is TGCGCCAGCAGCTTGGTAGGGGTCGGCACAGATACGCAGTATTTT. Filled out from reference TRBV5-1 and TRBJ2-3, the complete variable domain reads KAGVTQTPRYLIKTRGQQVTLSCSPISGHRSVSWYQQTPGQGLQFLFEYFSETQRNKGNFPGRFSGRQFSNSRSEMNVSTLELGDSALYLCASSLVGVGTDTQYFGPGTRLTVL.

The chain links TRBV5-1 to TRBJ2-1; D unresolved. Germline CDR1 reads SGHRS; CDR2 reads YFSETQ. Trimming removed 4 bases from V and 7 bases from J, with 12 bases in between. The CDR3 has 13 residues. The CDR3 sequence is CASSPGSTNEQFF. DNA of the CDR3: TGCGCCAGCAGCCCCGGGTCGACGAATGAGCAGTTCTTC.

The chain employs TRBV27 and TRBJ2-1; D not certain. Germline CDR1 MNHEY, CDR2 SMNVEV (reference sequence). This CDR3 has 13 amino acids. Between the trimmed V and J ends, which lost 2 bases and 5 bases, there was a span of 7 bases. CDR3 sequence: CASSLLADNEQFF. The CDR3 DNA reads as TGTGCCAGCAGTTTACTGGCAGACAATGAGCAGTTCTTC.

The chain employs TRBV11-2 and TRBJ2-4; TRBD1 matches at 10 bases. J lost 8 bases, V lost 3 bases, and 7 bases had no gene match. CDR1 SGHAT and CDR2 FQNNGV come from the germline V gene. This CDR3 has 15 amino acids. CDR3 loop: CASSLGGTGVDIQYF. In nucleotides, the CDR3 is TGTGCCAGCAGCTTGGGAGGGACAGGGGTTGACATTCAGTACTTC.

The table lists this clone with a count of one. The genes are TRBV7-8 and TRBJ1-2; 7 bases are shared with TRBD1. The CDR3 runs 15 residues. CDR1 and CDR2 from the germline V gene are SGHVS and FQNEAQ. Losses at the gene ends were 5 bases for V and 7 bases for J; bases not matched to a gene: 13. CDR3 coding DNA: TGTGCCAGCAGCCAGACACGACAGGGAAACACTGGCTACACCTTC. Protein product: CASSQTRQGNTGYTF.

By share, this clone counts as medium-sized. CDR3 protein: CASSHYRVLGTEAFF. CDR3 nucleotide sequence: TGTGCCAGCAGCCACTACAGGGTTTTGGGCACTGAAGCTTTCTTT. The chain recombines TRBV14 with TRBJ1-1; D is perhaps TRBD1 (6 bases). CDR1 and CDR2 from the germline V gene are SGHDN and FVKESK. The V end was cut by 3 bases, the J end by 4 bases, with 15 bases between. This CDR3 spans 15 amino acids.

This clone was detected only once. The chain uses TRBV3-1 (or the pseudogene TRBV3-2) and TRBJ1-1; 8 bases are a match to TRBD1. The CDR3 has 16 amino acids. With V trimmed by 1 base and J by 7 bases, 11 bases remained unmatched. Germline CDR1 LGHDT, CDR2 YNNKEL (reference sequence). CDR3 sequence: CASSQAFGQGANEAFF. The CDR3 bases are TGTGCCAGCAGCCAAGCTTTCGGACAGGGAGCAAATGAAGCTTTCTTT.

This chain joins TRBV7-3 and TRBJ2-5, with 10 nucleotides matching TRBD2. The J segment lost 1 base and the V segment lost 3 bases, leaving 5 bases of the junction unmatched. CDR1 and CDR2 from the germline V gene are SGHTA and FQGTGA. The CDR3 sequence is 16 residues long. The CDR3 is CASSLGLAGAQETQYF. CDR3 DNA sequence: TGTGCCAGCAGCTTGGGTCTAGCGGGGGCCCAAGAGACCCAGTACTTC.